These 18 T cell receptor beta chains originate from one sample sequenced in a study of spatial heterogeneity in lung cancer. The time point is: blood at routine non-recurrence follow-up after resection. A single record per CDR3 protein comes from TCRdb applying MiXCR to the 5' RACE reads. The data show roughly 70,000 distinct CDR3 sequences, about 9.5% seen once. The source was PBMCs, collected at follow-up. The receptors shown here come from a female donor with early-stage non-small cell lung cancer.

This clonotype was detected many times. The chain combines TRBV18 with TRBJ1-2; perhaps TRBD1 as D (5 bases). Between the trimmed V and J ends, which lost 0 bases and 4 bases, there was a span of 9 bases. Germline CDR1 is KGHSH and CDR2 is LQKENI. CDR3 length equals 14 residues. The CDR3 nucleotides are TGTGCCAGCTCACCACCGGAGGGACTCTATGGCTACACCTTC. This encodes CASSPPEGLYGYTF.

This clonotype showed up just a few times. The chain couples TRBV7-2 to TRBJ2-7; perhaps TRBD1 as D (5 bases). Trimming left V 6 bases short and J 2 bases short, with 14 bases between. The CDR3 covers 14 residues. Germline CDR1 reads SGHTA; CDR2 reads FQGNSA. Here the CDR3 reads CASSTGTLAYEQYF. CDR3 nucleotides: TGTGCCAGCAGTACAGGAACCTTGGCCTACGAGCAGTACTTC.

Ten or more counts support this clonotype. V and J are TRBV28 and TRBJ2-2, with 7 bases identical to TRBD2. Trimming took 2 bases from V and 3 from J; bases not matched to a gene: 0. The germline V gene has CDR1 MDHEN and CDR2 SYDVKM. This CDR3 is 14 amino acids long. Here the CDR3 reads CASSLAGDTGELFF. Here the CDR3 DNA reads TGTGCCAGCAGTTTAGCGGGAGACACCGGGGAGCTGTTTTTT.

This clonotype was seen ten or more times. V gene TRBV10-2 combines with J gene TRBJ1-1, with 9 bases lining up with TRBD1. The CDR3 is 15 amino acids. Germline-derived CDR1 and CDR2 are WSHSY and SAAADI. V shed 7 bases and J 5 bases; nucleotides not matched to a gene: 11. The CDR3 region has the DNA TGCGCCAGCACCGAGGACAGGGGATGGAGAACTGAAGCTTTCTTT. Its translation is CASTEDRGWRTEAFF.

The rearrangement joins TRBV10-3 to TRBJ1-1, with unresolved D. V lost 4 bases to trimming and J lost 4 bases, with 7 bases between them. Germline V gene lookup returns CDR1 ENHRY and CDR2 SYGVKD. CDR3 length: 12 amino acids. The CDR3 reads CAISVLGTEAFF. The CDR3 DNA sequence: TGTGCCATCAGTGTTTTAGGCACTGAAGCTTTCTTT.

In its sample, this clonotype was seen many times. For the CDR3, the DNA is TGTGCCAGCAGCCTTAACATCAATGAGCAGTTCTTC. It codes for CASSLNINEQFF. The V and J genes are TRBV7-6 and TRBJ2-1; D uncertain. The CDR3 spans 12 residues. The V and J ends lost 5 bases and 6 bases respectively, with 8 bases between them. CDR1 is SGHVS and CDR2 is FNYEAQ in the germline V gene.

Many counts were recorded for this clonotype. The chain links TRBV5-1 to TRBJ2-3, with 12 positions matching TRBD2. Germline lookup yields CDR1 SGHRS and CDR2 YFSETQ. V shed 4 bases and J 3 bases; nucleotides not matched to a gene: 3. The CDR3 totals 15 residues. The CDR3 is CASSIGLAGTDTQYF. CDR3 coding DNA: TGCGCCAGCAGCATAGGACTAGCGGGAACAGATACGCAGTATTTT.

Ten or more counts support this clonotype. The chain combines TRBV3-1 with TRBJ1-1; tentatively, D is TRBD1 (5 bases). This CDR3 spans 14 amino acids. V lost 4 bases and J 1 base, leaving 10 bases between the germline ends. Germline-derived CDR1 and CDR2 are LGHDT and YNNKEL (reference sequence). This chain's CDR3 is CASSRGTSNTEAFF. CDR3 bases: TGTGCCAGCAGCCGCGGGACTTCGAACACTGAAGCTTTCTTT. The variable domain in full, completed from reference TRBV3-1 and TRBJ1-1, reads DTAVSQTPKYLVTQMGNDKSIKCEQNLGHDTMYWYKQDSKKFLKIMFSYNNKELIINETVPNRFSPKSPDKAHLNLHINSLELGDSAVYFCASSRGTSNTEAFFGQGTRLTVV.

This clonotype has at least ten counts. The V and J genes are TRBV7-3 and TRBJ2-1, with 8 bases identical to TRBD2. The germline gives CDR1 SGHTA, CDR2 FQGTGA. V was pared by 5 bases and J by 1 base, with 7 bases of the junction left unmatched. The CDR3 length is 16 residues. CDR3: CASSRSGRGSYNEQFF. The CDR3 DNA reads TGTGCCAGCAGCCGCAGCGGGAGAGGGTCCTACAATGAGCAGTTCTTC.

This chain joins TRBV5-6 and TRBJ2-3; perhaps TRBD2 as D (5 bases). Germline-derived CDR1 and CDR2 are SGHDT and YYEEEE. Between the trimmed V and J ends, which lost 5 bases and 4 bases, there was a span of 17 bases. The CDR3 extends over 15 amino acids. In DNA, the CDR3 is TGTGCCAGCAGTACACCGGGAATTACGGCAGATACGCAGTATTTT. It translates to CASSTPGITADTQYF.

To note about this clonotype: This may be a read error: a much more frequent sequence differs by one nucleotide. This chain joins TRBV5-1 and TRBJ2-1, with D possibly TRBD2 on 6 matching bases. Germline CDR1 reads SGHRS; CDR2 reads YFSETQ. The CDR3 contains 15 residues. V lost 6 bases and J 3 bases, leaving 16 bases between the germline ends. The CDR3 DNA reads as TGCGCCAGCAAGAAGGTAGCGGTCAACTACAATGAGCAGTTCTTC. Protein: CASKKVAVNYNEQFF.

This clonotype was picked up many times. This chain links TRBV20-1 with TRBJ1-1; 10 bases agree with TRBD1. The CDR3 is 12 residues long. The germline V gene encodes CDR1 DFQATT and CDR2 SNEGSKA (reference sequence). CDR3 loop: CRTGGRWTEAFF. The DNA of the CDR3 is TGCAGGACAGGGGGCAGATGGACTGAAGCTTTCTTT.

This clonotype was seen ten or more times. This chain uses TRBV6-1 with TRBJ2-1; 10 nucleotides match TRBD2. From germline, CDR1 is MNHNS and CDR2 SASEGT. The V gene end was trimmed by 5 bases and the J gene end by 4 bases; junction bases not matched to a gene: 20. The CDR3 has 20 residues. DNA for the CDR3: TGTGCCAGCAGTCGGGTAAACACCGGACTAGCGGAGCTCCTGTACAATGAGCAGTTCTTC. Residues: CASSRVNTGLAELLYNEQFF.

This clonotype was counted ten times or more. V gene TRBV11-2 combines with J gene TRBJ2-7; tentatively, D is TRBD1 or TRBD2 (5 bases each). The germline CDR1 and CDR2 sequences are SGHAT and FQNNGV. The CDR3 runs 14 residues. With 5 bases removed from V and 3 bases from J, the gap between germline ends came to 14 bases. The CDR3 reads CASSLRWGNYEQYF. CDR3 coding DNA: TGTGCCAGCAGCCTCCGTTGGGGGAACTACGAGCAGTACTTC.

The sample holds many counts of this clonotype. The gene calls are TRBV12-3 or TRBV12-4 and TRBJ2-3; D gene unclear. The ends were cut back, 0 bases at V and 5 bases at J, with 9 bases in the middle. The CDR3 has 14 residues. CDR3 residues: CASSLAAARDTQYF. In DNA, the CDR3 is TGTGCCAGCAGTTTAGCCGCGGCAAGAGATACGCAGTATTTT.

The chain uses TRBV7-2 and TRBJ2-7; D is unclear. Germline CDR1 SGHTA, CDR2 FQGNSA. V dropped 5 bases and J dropped 0 bases, with 11 bases sitting between them. This CDR3 comprises 14 residues. The CDR3 loop is CASSPLLSSYEQYF. The CDR3 nucleotides read TGTGCCAGCAGCCCTTTACTGAGCTCCTACGAGCAGTACTTC.

This clonotype was counted many times. V gene TRBV28 combines with J gene TRBJ1-6; D is unclear. CDR3 size: 15 residues. CDR1 and CDR2 from the germline V gene are MDHEN and SYDVKM. V dropped 3 bases and J dropped 5 bases, with 11 bases sitting between them. The CDR3 region has the DNA TGTGCCAGCAGTTTCGGGCAGGTTAATAATTCACCCCTCCACTTT. As protein: CASSFGQVNNSPLHF.

This clonotype showed up many times. The CDR3 loop is CASSGLGSIEQFF. The CDR3 nucleotides read TGTGCCAGTAGCGGACTAGGGAGCATTGAGCAGTTCTTC. The V gene is TRBV19, the J gene TRBJ2-1, with 7 nucleotides matching TRBD2. The CDR3 totals 13 residues. The V and J ends lost 6 bases and 9 bases, in that order; junction bases with no gene match: 8. CDR1 LNHDA and CDR2 SQIVND come from the germline V gene (reference sequence).